This T cell receptor (beta chain) was observed in a study of T cell responses to AZD1222 COVID-19 vaccine. The study, taken as a whole, reports: In a largely white British group with more females than males, clonal diversity was possibly underestimated. Dominant CD4 TCR responses targeted spike regions 160-218 and 743-854.

This clone was observed once. Its antigen is currently unknown. The CDR3 has 11 residues. Germline CDR1 and CDR2: MDHEN and SYDVKM. V was clipped by 3 bases and J by 10 bases, with 9 bases between them. Sequenced by immunoSEQ multiplex PCR; TCRdb stores in-frame clones only, minus some. This table has nearly 110,000 clones, 85% to 90% appearing once. The TCR was taken from an adult in good health. Here the sequenced sample was peripheral blood, taken on day 0 of AZD1222 vaccination. This rearrangement joins TRBV28 to TRBJ1-2; D possibly corresponds to TRBD1 (6 bases). CDR3 residues: CASSFGGLYTF. The CDR3 DNA reads TGTGCCAGCAGTTTCGGGGGGCTCTACACCTTC.